A single sample gave rise to the 23 T cell receptor beta chains below, sequenced in a study of OX40 agonist ivuxolimab in advanced cancers. TCRdb's table, derived via immunoSEQ multiplex PCR, lists solely in-frame clones and lacks some. The sample has 60,000 to 70,000 clones, nearly 90% seen once; the top ten hold under 1.5%. The sequencing here drew on CD4+ or CD8+ T cells sorted from blood, taken in a trial of the OX40 agonist ivuxolimab. The receptors derive from an adult with an advanced solid tumor such as melanoma, head and neck, liver or kidney cancer.

The chain links TRBV7-5 to TRBJ2-7. TRBV7-5 is flagged as a pseudogene. This CDR3 spans 15 amino acids. For the CDR3, the DNA is TGTGCCAGAAGCTTACGGCGCGAGTGCTCCTACGAGCAGTACTTC. Residues: CARSLRRECSYEQYF.

The chain couples TRBV29-1 to TRBJ1-2; 9 bases line up with TRBD1. The CDR3 length is 11 residues. CDR1 is SQVTM and CDR2 is ANQGSEA in the germline V gene. Trimming removed 7 bases from V and 8 bases from J; junction bases left unmatched: 5. CDR3 coding DNA: TGCAGCGCCGGGACAGGGTGGGGCTACACCTTC. It yields the protein CSAGTGWGYTF.

The chain combines TRBV28 with TRBJ1-5; no reliable D call. Germline V gives CDR1 MDHEN, CDR2 SYDVKM. Trimming pared 5 bases from V and 0 bases from J, leaving 20 bases between. This CDR3 is 18 amino acids long. CDR3 DNA: TGTGCCAGCAGTCCCCGTGGCGGGCAGCTCTATAGCAATCAGCCCCAGCATTTT. It specifies CASSPRGGQLYSNQPQHF.

The chain couples TRBV2 to TRBJ1-5, with D perhaps TRBD1 (5 bases). CDR3 length: 14 amino acids. Germline V CDR1 and CDR2: SNHLY, FYNNEI. Trimming pared 7 bases from V and 6 bases from J, leaving 16 bases between. DNA of the CDR3: TGTGCCAGCAAAAAGGGGCCAACGACTCAGCCCCAGCATTTT. Amino acid sequence: CASKKGPTTQPQHF.

The chain has TRBV11-2 and TRBJ1-3; D unresolved. The V end lost 3 bases, the J end lost 7 bases, and 13 bases lay between the germline ends. CDR1 SGHAT and CDR2 FQNNGV come from the germline V gene. The CDR3 sequence is 14 residues long. In DNA form, the CDR3 reads TGTGCCAGCAGCTTTGTGCAAGTGGTCAACACCATATATTTT. Translated, it gives CASSFVQVVNTIYF.

This clone was counted a few times. V gene TRBV2 combines with J gene TRBJ2-7; 9 nucleotides match TRBD1. There are 14 residues in the CDR3. CDR1 and CDR2 from the germline V gene are SNHLY and FYNNEI. With V trimmed by 7 bases and J by 4 bases, 8 bases remained unmatched. The CDR3 spells CASTPDRGRYEQYF. In DNA, the CDR3 is TGTGCCAGCACCCCGGACAGGGGCAGGTACGAGCAGTACTTC.

The CDR3 here is CASSFAISTEVDTDTQYF. DNA for the CDR3: TGTGCCAGCAGTTTCGCGATTTCCACGGAAGTCGACACAGATACGCAGTATTTT. The V and J genes are TRBV28 and TRBJ2-3; D uncertain. Trimming pared 3 bases from V and 2 bases from J, leaving 21 bases between. Germline V gene lookup returns CDR1 MDHEN and CDR2 SYDVKM. CDR3 size: 18 residues.

This clone came up once. The V and J genes are TRBV27 and TRBJ2-1; 7 positions match TRBD2. This CDR3 contains 15 residues. The germline V gene has CDR1 MNHEY and CDR2 SMNVEV (reference sequence). V was clipped by 6 bases and J by 6 bases; unmatched bases: 11. This chain's CDR3 is CASRNYRSGGNEQFF. CDR3 DNA: TGTGCCAGCAGAAATTACCGGTCGGGGGGCAATGAGCAGTTCTTC.

The rearrangement links TRBV27 to TRBJ2-7; maybe TRBD1 (6 bases). The germline gives CDR1 MNHEY, CDR2 SMNVEV (reference sequence). V was shortened by 4 bases and J by 5 bases, with 12 bases between the two germline ends. CDR3 length: 13 residues. This CDR3 is CASSSQGRNEQYF. Here the CDR3 DNA reads TGTGCCAGCAGTTCACAGGGAAGGAACGAGCAGTACTTC.

The chain is built from TRBV19 and TRBJ1-2, with 8 bases that match TRBD1. Germline values: CDR1 LNHDA, CDR2 SQIVND (reference sequence). The CDR3 is made up of 16 amino acids. The V gene end was trimmed by 5 bases and the J gene end by 0 bases; junction bases not matched to a gene: 8. CDR3 region: CASSQPGQASNYGYTF. CDR3 in DNA: TGTGCCAGTAGTCAACCGGGACAGGCTTCTAACTATGGCTACACCTTC.

This clone was seen more than once but under ten times. The V gene is TRBV19, the J gene TRBJ1-2, with D possibly matching TRBD1 (6 bases). CDR3 length: 15 residues. The germline CDR1 and CDR2 sequences are LNHDA and SQIVND (reference sequence). V was clipped by 3 bases and J by 4 bases, with 15 bases between them. The CDR3 DNA reads TGTGCCAGTAGTATCTCACAGGGCGGGGGCTATGGCTACACCTTC. This sequence encodes CASSISQGGGYGYTF.

The V and J genes are TRBV30 and TRBJ1-5, with D possibly being TRBD1 (5 bases). Deletions cut 6 bases from V and 2 bases from J, with 8 bases between. Per germline, CDR1 GTSNPN and CDR2 SVGIG (reference sequence). The CDR3 has 12 residues. CDR3 bases: TGTGCCTGCAGGGTAGGCAATCAGCCCCAGCATTTT. This translates into CACRVGNQPQHF. The whole variable domain, filled in from reference TRBV30 and TRBJ1-5, reads SQTIHQWPATLVQPVGSPLSLECTVEGTSNPNLYWYRQAAGRGLQLLFYSVGIGQISSEVPQNLSASRPQDRQFILSSKKLLLSDSGFYLCACRVGNQPQHFGDGTRLSIL.

The CDR3: CASSLRGVSTEAFF. The CDR3 coding sequence is TGTGCCAGCAGTTTAAGAGGGGTTAGCACTGAAGCTTTCTTT. The V and J genes are TRBV28 and TRBJ1-1; tentative D call: TRBD1 (5 bases). Germline V lookup: CDR1 MDHEN, CDR2 SYDVKM. CDR3 length equals 14 residues. The V end lost 2 bases, the J end lost 4 bases, and 11 bases lay between the germline ends.

The chain carries TRBV10-2 and TRBJ2-7; no reliable D call. V was trimmed by 6 bases and J by 2 bases, leaving 8 bases between them. In germline, CDR1 is WSHSY, CDR2 SAAADI. The CDR3 totals 12 residues. CDR3 in amino acids: CASRPGPYEQYF. In DNA form, the CDR3 reads TGCGCCAGCAGGCCAGGCCCCTACGAGCAGTACTTC.

The chain employs TRBV7-9 and TRBJ2-7; D not certain. The CDR3 loop spans 14 amino acids. The germline V and J ends were trimmed by 3 bases and 6 bases, with 15 bases remaining between them. The germline V gene encodes CDR1 SEHNR and CDR2 FQNEAQ (reference sequence). This CDR3 reads CASSLRSRSSEQYF. The CDR3, as DNA: TGTGCCAGCAGCTTGAGGAGCAGGAGTAGCGAGCAGTACTTC.

V and J are TRBV11-2 and TRBJ1-2; D not certain. CDR3 length equals 12 residues. Trimming took 0 bases from V and 4 from J, leaving 3 bases between them. CDR1 is SGHAT and CDR2 is FQNNGV in the germline V gene. This CDR3 is CASSLDFYGYTF. Written as DNA, the CDR3 is TGTGCCAGCAGCTTAGACTTCTATGGCTACACCTTC.

This chain joins TRBV7-2 and TRBJ2-7; D ambiguous. The germline gives CDR1 SGHTA, CDR2 FQGNSA. Trimming removed 5 bases from V and 6 bases from J, with 14 bases in between. CDR3 length equals 13 residues. The CDR3 here is CASSPVAPAEQYF. As DNA, the CDR3 is TGTGCCAGCAGCCCGGTGGCCCCGGCCGAGCAGTACTTC. The complete variable domain, with remaining parts taken from reference TRBV7-2 and TRBJ2-7, reads GAGVSQSPSNKVTEKGKDVELRCDPISGHTALYWYRQSLGQGLEFLIYFQGNSAPDKSGLPSDRFSAERTGGSVSTLTIQRTQQEDSAVYLCASSPVAPAEQYFGPGTRLTVT.

This clone was seen a handful of times. Here the CDR3 DNA reads TGTGCCTGGAGTGGGGGCACTACTCAGCCCCAGCATTTT. Its translation is CAWSGGTTQPQHF. The chain employs TRBV30 and TRBJ1-5; D possibly corresponds to TRBD1 (5 bases). Germline V gene lookup returns CDR1 GTSNPN and CDR2 SVGIG (reference sequence). Trimming took off 1 base at V and 6 bases at J, with 10 bases between the two ends. The CDR3 runs 13 residues.

The chain recombines TRBV11-3 with TRBJ2-7, with a weak D call TRBD2 (5 bases). Trimming stripped 1 base from V and 3 bases from J, with 10 bases between. There are 14 residues in the CDR3. Germline V gene lookup returns CDR1 SGHNT and CDR2 YENEEA. CDR3 sequence (DNA): TGTGCCAGCAGCTTAGCCTCAGGAGGCTACGAGCAGTACTTC. Translating it yields CASSLASGGYEQYF.

Comment on this clone: The junction shows a germline mismatch at one end, possibly a read error. The same CDR3 also results from other DNA sequences found in this sample. The rearrangement uses TRBV30 and TRBJ2-7, with D unresolved. The CDR3 is 17 residues long. In germline, CDR1 is GTSNPN, CDR2 SVGIG (reference sequence). CDR3 bases: TGTGCCTGCCAACAGCCCCCCAGACTCGCTCGGACCTACGAACAGTACTTC. It is translated as CACQQPPRLARTYEQYF.

The J gene is TRBJ2-5, the V gene TRBV5-4, with TRBD2 as a possible D gene (6 bases). The length of the CDR3 is 15 residues. The V and J ends lost 4 bases and 5 bases respectively, with 18 bases between them. In germline, CDR1 is SGHNT, CDR2 YYREEE (reference sequence). In nucleotides, the CDR3 is TGTGCCAGCAGCCGGGATGGAGGGGTCGGGGAGACCCAGTACTTC. Translating gives CASSRDGGVGETQYF.

This chain joins TRBV5-1 and TRBJ1-1; no definite D call. The CDR3 length is 13 residues. Germline values: CDR1 SGHRS, CDR2 YFSETQ. V was clipped by 4 bases and J by 5 bases, with 12 bases between them. CDR3 in DNA: TGCGCCAGCAGCCCCACTCCACAGACTGAAGCTTTCTTT. Translation gives CASSPTPQTEAFF.

The CDR3 sequence is CASSLVSLNTEAFF. The CDR3 nucleotides read TGCGCCAGCAGCTTGGTCAGTCTGAACACTGAAGCTTTCTTT. The V gene is TRBV5-1, the J gene TRBJ1-1, with D uncertain. The CDR3 has 14 residues. Germline V lookup: CDR1 SGHRS, CDR2 YFSETQ. Trimming took off 0 bases at V and 0 bases at J, with 6 bases between the two ends.